Presented here are 7 T cell receptor beta chains from one specimen sequenced in a study of beta chain features in type 1 diabetes. TCRB transcripts that were expressed got sequenced, as all of the isolated RNA had been reverse transcribed. Clones were read by immunoSEQ multiplex PCR, and TCRdb kept only the in-frame ones, dropping some. The sample contains some 200,000 clones, approximately 11% of which appear only once. Sample: central memory CD4+ T cells from blood. The receptors shown here come from a man aged 18 to 30 in good health.

Worth noting for this clone: Only one base separates this from a far larger clonotype, so it likely reflects a read error. This sample also contains other DNA sequences that code for the same CDR3. This chain connects TRBV7-9 to TRBJ2-7, with D perhaps TRBD1 (5 bases). V was clipped by 3 bases and J by 2 bases, with 8 bases between them. The germline gives CDR1 SEHNR, CDR2 FQNEAQ (reference sequence). The CDR3 covers 13 residues. CDR3 DNA sequence: TGTGCCAGCAGCTTTGACAGAGCCTACGAGCAGTACTTC. Amino acid sequence: CASSFDRAYEQYF.

This clone was seen a few times. The chain recombines TRBV25-1 with TRBJ2-5, with D perhaps TRBD2 (7 bases). Germline V gene sequence: CDR1 MGHDK, CDR2 SYGVNS. This CDR3 spans 15 amino acids. The ends were cut back, 5 bases at V and 3 bases at J, with 16 bases in the middle. CDR3 loop: CASSPIQGREETQYF. CDR3 nucleotide sequence: TGTGCCAGCAGTCCTATCCAGGGGAGGGAAGAGACCCAGTACTTC.

This clone has a count of ten or more. The chain employs TRBV14 and TRBJ2-6; the D is unclear. Germline V gene sequence: CDR1 SGHDN, CDR2 FVKESK. CDR3 size: 14 residues. The V end was cut by 4 bases, the J end by 1 base, with 5 bases between. CDR3 sequence reads: CASSPKSGANVLTF. The CDR3 DNA reads as TGTGCCAGCAGCCCGAAGTCTGGGGCCAACGTCCTGACTTTC.

This clone was recorded at least ten times. This chain uses TRBV7-2 with TRBJ2-7; 10 nucleotides agree with TRBD1. V lost 4 bases to trimming and J lost 3 bases; unmatched junction nucleotides: 12. CDR1 SGHTA and CDR2 FQGNSA come from the germline V gene. This CDR3 contains 17 residues. In nucleotides, the CDR3 is TGTGCCAGCAGCTCCCGGGACAGGGGTCCTATCGACTACGAGCAGTACTTC. Amino acid sequence: CASSSRDRGPIDYEQYF. Full variable domain (outside the CDR3, taken from reference TRBV7-2 and TRBJ2-7): GAGVSQSPSNKVTEKGKDVELRCDPISGHTALYWYRQSLGQGLEFLIYFQGNSAPDKSGLPSDRFSAERTGGSVSTLTIQRTQQEDSAVYLCASSSRDRGPIDYEQYFGPGTRLTVT.

There are a few counts of this clone. The rearrangement links TRBV9 to TRBJ2-5; D is uncertain. This CDR3 spans 15 amino acids. Trimming removed 1 base from V and 1 base from J, with 11 bases in between. Germline CDR1 reads SGDLS; CDR2 reads YYNGEE. DNA for the CDR3: TGTGCCAGCAGCGTATCGCAGACACGCCAAGAGACCCAGTACTTC. Residues: CASSVSQTRQETQYF.

In regard to this clone: The sample holds other DNA sequences that translate to the same CDR3. V usage is TRBV29-1 and J usage is TRBJ2-5; D remains unclear. CDR1 and CDR2 (germline): SQVTM, ANQGSEA. V was clipped by 7 bases and J by 5 bases, with 14 bases between them. The CDR3 spans 12 residues. Written as DNA, the CDR3 is TGCAGCGGAAAAAGGACGGAGGAGACCCAGTACTTC. Residues: CSGKRTEETQYF.

V gene TRBV10-3 combines with J gene TRBJ2-3, with TRBD2 as a possible D gene (6 bases). The CDR3 is made up of 16 amino acids. Trimming left V 6 bases short and J 0 bases short, with 16 bases between. The germline V gene encodes CDR1 ENHRY and CDR2 SYGVKD. CDR3 in amino acids: CAISAQLASSTDTQYF. The CDR3 coding sequence is TGTGCCATCAGCGCCCAACTAGCATCTAGCACAGATACGCAGTATTTT.